This TCR beta chain originates from a study of OX40 agonist ivuxolimab in advanced cancers. Describing the broader study: Ivuxolimab was a fully human IgG2 agonistic monoclonal antibody targeting the costimulatory receptor OX40 (CD134). Intravenous ivuxolimab was administered to patients every 2 weeks at six dose levels: 0.01, 0.1, 0.3, 1.5, 3 and 10 mg/kg. Peripheral TCRbeta sequencing aimed to test whether ivuxolimab altered TCR sequence diversity and caused clonal T-cell expansion. Of the approximately 53 patients in dose escalation, about 20 had hepatocellular carcinoma, some 15 had melanoma, 9 had renal cell carcinoma and 9 had head and neck cancer. The paper describes the monotherapy dose-escalation part (N = 52 patients) of the phase I trial of ivuxolimab. Prior anti-PD-1, anti-PD-L1 or anti-CTLA-4 therapy was permitted, and about two fifths of dose-escalation patients had received checkpoint inhibitors. Partial responses occurred in three dose-escalation patients, of whom one had hepatocellular carcinoma and two had cutaneous melanoma. The dose-escalation cohort was about 83% male with a mean age of about 54 years, ranging from about 23 to 85.

The trial excluded patients who had a history of autoimmune disease or who were on systemic immunosuppression. In every dose cohort, peripheral blood was drawn for TCR sequencing at baseline, cycle 4 day 1, and cycle 7 day 1. Samples came from an open-label, multicenter, first-in-human phase I dose-escalation trial of ivuxolimab. Adults with locally advanced or metastatic melanoma, renal cell carcinoma, hepatocellular carcinoma or head and neck squamous cell carcinoma were enrolled in the trial. CD4+ and CD8+ T cells were sorted separately from peripheral blood before TCR sequencing. This clone was picked up one time. It lacks a known antigen. Within one base of it there is no much larger clone, and no base qualities were kept. Genomic DNA was extracted from sorted cells for sequencing of the TCRbeta CDR3 region. The immunoSEQ Assay was used to sequence the TCRbeta CDR3 regions. In TCRdb, the immuneACCESS table is reduced to in-frame sequences with V and J assigned. These tables do not hold every clone; where another copy was compared, an unresolved V gene accounts for under half, and the others remain unexplained. Here the sample has 80,000 to 100,000 clones; approximately 94% occur a single time. Together, the top ten hold less than 0.2% of the sample.

General study outcomes and caveats: Low levels of normalized T-cell clonal expansion were also seen in some nonresponding patients. At doses of 0.1 to 3.0 mg/kg, clonal expansion of both CD4+ and CD8+ T cells in blood was seen between baseline and week 6. Which antigens the clonally expanded peripheral T cells were specific for was not determined. In the 0.1-3.0 mg/kg groups, partial responders had among the lowest normalized peripheral clonal expansion, particularly in CD8+ T cells. After ivuxolimab, expanded clones were on average more numerous among CD8+ T cells than among CD4+ T cells.

The source of this sequence is an adult with an advanced solid tumor such as melanoma, head and neck, liver or kidney cancer. This sample comprised CD4+ or CD8+ T cells sorted from blood, obtained in a trial of the OX40 agonist ivuxolimab.

The DNA sequence follows: TGTGCCAGCAGCTTAATGGGACAGATTAACTATGGCTACACCTTC. The resulting protein is CASSLMGQINYGYTF. The chain couples TRBV7-8 to TRBJ1-2; TRBD1 agrees with 7 junctional bases. Its CDR3 holds 15 amino acids, cysteine through phenylalanine. Here the CDR3 DNA is all that survives: 45 bases in frame from base 1. V is pruned by 2 bases and J by 1 base, leaving 4 bases of the junction without a gene match. Based on the germline V gene, the CDR1 and CDR2 sequences are SGHVS and FQNEAQ.